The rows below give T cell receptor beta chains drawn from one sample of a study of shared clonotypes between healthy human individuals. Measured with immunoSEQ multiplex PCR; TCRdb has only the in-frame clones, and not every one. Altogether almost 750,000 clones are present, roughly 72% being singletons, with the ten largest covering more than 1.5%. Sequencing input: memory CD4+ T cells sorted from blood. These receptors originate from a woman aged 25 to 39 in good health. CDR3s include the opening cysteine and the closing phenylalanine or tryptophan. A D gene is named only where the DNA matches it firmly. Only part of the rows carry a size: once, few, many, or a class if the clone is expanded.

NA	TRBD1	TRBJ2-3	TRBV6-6	CASSPRTGLTDTQYF	TGTGCCAGCAGTCCCAGGACAGGGCTAACAGATACGCAGTATTTT
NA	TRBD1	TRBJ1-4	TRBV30	CAWSRDRAEKLFF	TGTGCCTGGAGCCGGGACAGGGCGGAAAAACTGTTTTTT
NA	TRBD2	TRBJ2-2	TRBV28	CASSLAGGLYGELFF	TGTGCCAGCAGTTTAGCGGGAGGGCTGTACGGGGAGCTGTTTTTT
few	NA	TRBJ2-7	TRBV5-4	CASSLTDFPQYF	TGTGCCAGCAGCTTGACCGACTTCCCGCAGTACTTC
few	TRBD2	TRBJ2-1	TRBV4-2	CASSPASGNDEQFF	TGTGCCAGCAGCCCAGCAAGCGGGAACGATGAGCAGTTCTTC
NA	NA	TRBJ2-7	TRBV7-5	CVRSPQTAWGSYEQYF	TGTGTCAGAAGCCCCCAGACAGCGTGGGGCTCCTACGAGCAGTACTTC
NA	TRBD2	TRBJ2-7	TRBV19	CASSKSSGRAIYEQYF	TGTGCCAGTAGTAAATCGAGCGGGAGGGCCATCTACGAGCAGTACTTC
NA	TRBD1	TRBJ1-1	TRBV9	CASSEQGALSTEAFF	TGTGCCAGCAGCGAGCAGGGGGCTCTATCCACTGAAGCTTTCTTT
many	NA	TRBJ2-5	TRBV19	CATREGNGETQYF	TGTGCCACCCGTGAGGGGAATGGGGAGACCCAGTACTTC
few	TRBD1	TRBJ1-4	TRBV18	CASSPGQGSEKLFF	TGTGCCAGCTCACCGGGACAGGGAAGTGAAAAACTGTTTTTT
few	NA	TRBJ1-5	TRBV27	CASSSRWGAGDQPQHF	TGTGCCAGCAGTTCCCGCTGGGGGGCAGGGGATCAGCCCCAGCATTTT
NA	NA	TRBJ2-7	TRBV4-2	CASSQFAGTVVREQYF	TGTGCCAGCAGCCAATTCGCCGGGACTGTAGTACGGGAGCAGTACTTC
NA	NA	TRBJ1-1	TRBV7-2	CASSLVEGVTEAFF	TGTGCCAGCAGCTTAGTTGAGGGTGTCACTGAAGCTTTCTTT
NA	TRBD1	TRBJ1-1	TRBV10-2	CASSGGQGIELAFF	TGCGCCAGCAGCGGGGGACAGGGGATCGAGCTAGCTTTCTTT
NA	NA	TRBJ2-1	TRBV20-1	CSARPLNEQFF	TGCAGTGCTAGACCCCTCAATGAGCAGTTCTTC